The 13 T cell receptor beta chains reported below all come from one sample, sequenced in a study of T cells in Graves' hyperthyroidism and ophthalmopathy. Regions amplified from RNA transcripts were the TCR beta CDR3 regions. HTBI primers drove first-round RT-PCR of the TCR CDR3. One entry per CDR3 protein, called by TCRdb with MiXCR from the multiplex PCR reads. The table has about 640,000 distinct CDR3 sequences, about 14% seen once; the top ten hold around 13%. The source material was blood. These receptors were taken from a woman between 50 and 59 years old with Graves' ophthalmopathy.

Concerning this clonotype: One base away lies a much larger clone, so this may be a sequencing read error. CDR3 nucleotides: TGTGCCAGCAGTATTCGGCGGGATGGCTGCACCTTC. The encoded protein is CASSIRRDGCTF. This chain connects TRBV12-3 or TRBV12-4 to TRBJ1-2; no reliable D call. CDR3 length: 12 amino acids.

CDR3 nucleotide sequence: TGTGCCAGCAGGGCTGAGCCCCTTGGGGAGACCCAGTACTTC. Its protein product is CASRAEPLGETQYF. This chain connects TRBV7-8 to TRBJ2-5, with D hard to call. The CDR3 is 14 residues long. V was shortened by 6 bases and J by 5 bases, with 16 bases between the two germline ends. Per the germline V gene, CDR1 is SGHVS and CDR2 is FQNEAQ.

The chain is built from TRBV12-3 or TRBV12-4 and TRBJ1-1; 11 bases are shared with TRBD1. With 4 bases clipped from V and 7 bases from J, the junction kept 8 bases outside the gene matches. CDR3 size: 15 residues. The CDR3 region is CASSSGTGGWGEAFF. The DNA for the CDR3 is TGTGCCAGCAGTTCCGGGACAGGGGGGTGGGGTGAAGCTTTCTTT.

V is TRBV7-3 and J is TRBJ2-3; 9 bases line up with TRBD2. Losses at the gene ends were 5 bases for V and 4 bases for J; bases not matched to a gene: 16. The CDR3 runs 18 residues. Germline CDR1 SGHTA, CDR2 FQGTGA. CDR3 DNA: TGTGCCAGCAGCCCGACGGTATCCCGCGGGAGGGCCTCAGATACGCAGTATTTT. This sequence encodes CASSPTVSRGRASDTQYF.

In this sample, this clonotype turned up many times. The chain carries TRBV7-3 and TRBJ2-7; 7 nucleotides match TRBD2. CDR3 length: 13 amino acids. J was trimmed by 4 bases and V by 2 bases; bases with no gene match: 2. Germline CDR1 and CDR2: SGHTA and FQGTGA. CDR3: CASSLAGDYEQYF. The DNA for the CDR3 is TGTGCCAGCAGCTTAGCGGGGGATTACGAGCAGTACTTC.

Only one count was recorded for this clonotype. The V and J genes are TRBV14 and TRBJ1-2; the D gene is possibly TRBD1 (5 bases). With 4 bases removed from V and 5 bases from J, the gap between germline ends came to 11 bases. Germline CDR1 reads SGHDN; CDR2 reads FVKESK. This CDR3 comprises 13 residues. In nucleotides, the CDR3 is TGTGCCAGCAGCCTCCGCAGGGTATATGGCTACACCTTC. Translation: CASSLRRVYGYTF.

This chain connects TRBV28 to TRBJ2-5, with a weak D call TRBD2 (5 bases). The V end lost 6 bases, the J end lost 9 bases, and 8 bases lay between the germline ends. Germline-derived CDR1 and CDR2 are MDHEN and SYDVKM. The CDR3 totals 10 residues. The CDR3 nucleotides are TGTGCCAGCAGCGCGGGTCCCCAGTACTTC. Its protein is CASSAGPQYF.

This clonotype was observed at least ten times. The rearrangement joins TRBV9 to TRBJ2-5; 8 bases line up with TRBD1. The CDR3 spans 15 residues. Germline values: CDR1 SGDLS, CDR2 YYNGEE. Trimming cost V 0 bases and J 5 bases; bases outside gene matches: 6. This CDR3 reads CASSVGAGGAETQYF. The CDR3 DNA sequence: TGTGCCAGCAGCGTAGGAGCAGGGGGCGCGGAGACCCAGTACTTC.

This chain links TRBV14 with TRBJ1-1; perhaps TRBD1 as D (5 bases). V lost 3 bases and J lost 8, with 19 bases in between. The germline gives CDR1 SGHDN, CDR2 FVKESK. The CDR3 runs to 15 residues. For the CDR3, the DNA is TGTGCCAGCAGCCACGCCAACTCCGGGACCGGGGAAGCTTTCTTT. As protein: CASSHANSGTGEAFF.

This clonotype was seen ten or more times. DNA of the CDR3: TGTGCCGGACACTTAGACTTCAATTCACCCCTCCACTTT. Protein sequence: CAGHLDFNSPLHF. The chain uses TRBV2 and TRBJ1-6; weak D call: TRBD1 (5 bases). The V end lost 11 bases, the J end lost 7 bases, and 15 bases lay between the germline ends. The CDR3 consists of 13 residues. The germline V gene encodes CDR1 SNHLY and CDR2 FYNNEI. Using reference TRBV2 and TRBJ1-6 for the parts outside the CDR3, the full variable domain is EPEVTQTPSHQVTQMGQEVILRCVPISNHLYFYWYRQILGQKVEFLVSFYNNEISEKSEIFDDQFSVERPDGSNFTLKIRSTKLEDSAMYFCAGHLDFNSPLHFGNGTRLTVT.

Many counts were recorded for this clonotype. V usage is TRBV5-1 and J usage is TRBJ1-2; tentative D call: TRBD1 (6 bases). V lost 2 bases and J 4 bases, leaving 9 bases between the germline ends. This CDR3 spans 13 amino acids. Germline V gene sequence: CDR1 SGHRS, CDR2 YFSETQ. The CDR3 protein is CASSFEQGYGYTF. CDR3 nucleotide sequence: TGCGCCAGCAGCTTTGAACAGGGCTATGGCTACACCTTC. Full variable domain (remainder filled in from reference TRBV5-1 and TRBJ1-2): KAGVTQTPRYLIKTRGQQVTLSCSPISGHRSVSWYQQTPGQGLQFLFEYFSETQRNKGNFPGRFSGRQFSNSRSEMNVSTLELGDSALYLCASSFEQGYGYTFGSGTRLTVV.

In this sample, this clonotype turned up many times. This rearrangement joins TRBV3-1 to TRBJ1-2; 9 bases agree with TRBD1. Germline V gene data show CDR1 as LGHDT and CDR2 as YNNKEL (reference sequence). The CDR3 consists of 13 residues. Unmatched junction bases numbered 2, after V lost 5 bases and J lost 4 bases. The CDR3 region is CASSTGGGYGYTF. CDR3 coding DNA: TGTGCCAGCAGCACAGGGGGCGGCTATGGCTACACCTTC.

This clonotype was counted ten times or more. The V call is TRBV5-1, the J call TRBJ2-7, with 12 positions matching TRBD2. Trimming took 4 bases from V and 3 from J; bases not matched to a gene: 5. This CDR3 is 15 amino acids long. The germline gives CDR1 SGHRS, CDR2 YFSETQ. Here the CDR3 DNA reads TGCGCCAGCAGCGGAGGACTAGCGGGAAACTACGAGCAGTACTTC. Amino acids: CASSGGLAGNYEQYF.